This TCR beta chain was captured by sequencing in a study of Ad26.COV2.S vaccination and SARS-CoV-2 variants. Overall study results and limits: Vaccine recipients showed a spike-specific TCR breadth that was higher than in placebo recipients. There was reportedly substantial breadth in spike-specific CD8+ and CD4+ T cell responses after vaccination.

Clones were sequenced by immunoSEQ multiplex PCR, and TCRdb holds only the in-frame ones, with some missing. The sample includes about 180,000 clones, around 88% of them seen just once. This CDR3 region has 15 residues. CDR1 LGHDT and CDR2 YNNKEL come from the germline V gene (reference sequence). V was clipped by 4 bases and J by 9 bases; unmatched bases: 6. A word on this clone: The antigen is undetermined. The same CDR3 arises from other DNA sequences in this sample as well.

Sequences were derived from peripheral blood, sampled after recovery from COVID-19. The chain uses TRBV3-1 (or the pseudogene TRBV3-2) and TRBJ2-1; 13 nucleotides match TRBD2. The sequence derives from a human donor who had recovered from COVID-19. CDR3 nucleotide sequence: TGTGCCAGCAGCCCTGGACTAGCGGGAGTGGGTGAGCAGTTCTTC. Translated, it gives CASSPGLAGVGEQFF.